This TCR beta chain was documented in a study of blood T cell repertoires in COVID-19. In the study overall: Sample material is recorded as cDNA or gDNA derived from T cells, B-cell-depleted T cells, or PBMCs.

The CDR3 is 16 amino acids. Germline V gene lookup returns CDR1 SEHNR and CDR2 FQNEAQ (reference sequence). Trimming cost V 4 bases and J 6 bases, with 22 bases left between them. The table lists this clone with a few counts. Clones were read by immunoSEQ multiplex PCR, and TCRdb kept only the in-frame ones, dropping some. The repertoire holds about 110,000 clones, with roughly 70% as singletons. Sequenced: peripheral blood. This chain uses TRBV7-9 with TRBJ2-7; TRBD1 might be the D (5 bases). The sequence came from a woman aged 40 to 55 with acute or convalescent COVID-19. The CDR3 loop reads CASSSPEGAGSAEQYF. As DNA, the CDR3 is TGTGCCAGCAGCTCCCCCGAAGGGGCAGGATCGGCCGAGCAGTACTTC.